This TCR beta chain was profiled in a study of STAT3 mutations in large granular lymphocyte leukemia. Comment on this clone: Antigen unknown.

Study-wide points: At least one immunodominant TCR beta clonotype appeared in every T-cell large granular lymphocyte leukemia patient.

Sequencing used immunoSEQ multiplex PCR; TCRdb keeps in-frame clones, though not all of them. The profile covers 10,000 to 15,000 clones, with about 90% appearing a single time and 10% to 15% taken by the ten largest. In germline, CDR1 is MNHEY, CDR2 SVGAGI. The CDR3 has 14 residues. The V segment lost 6 bases and the J segment 3 bases; nucleotides outside the gene matches: 7. Sequencing was done on a sample of PBMCs. This chain links TRBV6-5 with TRBJ1-1, with 7 nucleotides matching TRBD1. This receptor was identified in a human donor with T large granular lymphocyte leukemia. Some clones in this sample may be carry-over from other donors' samples. CDR3 sequence reads: CASSQRQGYTEAFF. The CDR3 nucleotides read TGTGCCAGCAGCCAAAGACAGGGATACACTGAAGCTTTCTTT.